The rows below give T cell receptor beta chains drawn from one sample of a study of blood T cell repertoires in COVID-19. Sequenced by immunoSEQ multiplex PCR; TCRdb stores in-frame clones only, minus some. Among 200,000 to 250,000 clones listed, 80% to 90% were seen once. The specimen was PBMCs or T cells enriched from blood (not recorded which). These receptors all stem from a woman aged 45-65 years with acute COVID-19. The CDR3 runs from the conserved cysteine through the conserved F or W. Fields, in order: J gene, V gene, D gene, clone size, CDR3 DNA, CDR3 protein. A D gene is named only where the DNA matches it firmly. Not all rows give a size; the values are once, few, many and, for expanded clones, a class.

j_gene: TRBJ1-5; v_gene: TRBV27; d_gene: TRBD1; abundance: once; CDR3nt: TGTGCCAGCAGTCAGAAATCCGGGACAGGGTTGGGTCAGCCCCAGCATTTT; CDR3aa: CASSQKSGTGLGQPQHF
j_gene: TRBJ1-2; v_gene: TRBV11-2; d_gene: TRBD1; abundance: -; CDR3nt: TGTGCCAGCAGCGTAACAGGGGGCTATGGCTACACCTTC; CDR3aa: CASSVTGGYGYTF
j_gene: TRBJ2-5; v_gene: TRBV7-6; d_gene: -; abundance: -; CDR3nt: TGTGCCAGCAGCCCGCCGGACTCGGGGACCCAGTACTTC; CDR3aa: CASSPPDSGTQYF
j_gene: TRBJ1-4; v_gene: TRBV6-9; d_gene: -; abundance: -; CDR3nt: TGTGCCAGCAGTTCGGGAAAACTGTTTTTT; CDR3aa: CASSSGKLFF
j_gene: TRBJ1-2; v_gene: TRBV4-2; d_gene: -; abundance: -; CDR3nt: TGTGCCAGCAGCCTCCCCCGAGTAGGAGCTAACTATGGCTACACCTTC; CDR3aa: CASSLPRVGANYGYTF
j_gene: TRBJ2-7; v_gene: TRBV19; d_gene: -; abundance: -; CDR3nt: TGTGCCAGTAGTATAGGTGGCCTTTCCTACGAGCAGTACTTC; CDR3aa: CASSIGGLSYEQYF
j_gene: TRBJ2-3; v_gene: TRBV28; d_gene: TRBD2; abundance: -; CDR3nt: TGTGCCAGCAGTACCGCGGGGGTCCGGGGCACAGATACGCAGTATTTT; CDR3aa: CASSTAGVRGTDTQYF
j_gene: TRBJ1-5; v_gene: TRBV4-1; d_gene: -; abundance: -; CDR3nt: TGCGCCAGCAGCTCCGAGGGGGTTAGGGGCCAGCCCCAGCATTTT; CDR3aa: CASSSEGVRGQPQHF
j_gene: TRBJ2-2; v_gene: TRBV7-6; d_gene: TRBD1; abundance: -; CDR3nt: TGTGCCAGCAGCTCTTTCGACAGGGGAGGCGGGGAGCTGTTTTTT; CDR3aa: CASSSFDRGGGELFF
j_gene: TRBJ2-5; v_gene: TRBV7-9; d_gene: TRBD2; abundance: once; CDR3nt: TGTGCCAGCAGCTCACCCGGGACTAGAGAGACCCAGTACTTC; CDR3aa: CASSSPGTRETQYF
j_gene: TRBJ2-5; v_gene: TRBV5-1; d_gene: TRBD2; abundance: -; CDR3nt: TGCGCCAGCAGCTTGGTGACTAGCGGGAGTGAGACCCAGTACTTC; CDR3aa: CASSLVTSGSETQYF
j_gene: TRBJ2-2; v_gene: TRBV7-3; d_gene: -; abundance: -; CDR3nt: TGTGCCAGCAGCCAGGCCTTAGGCACCGGGGAGCTGTTTTTT; CDR3aa: CASSQALGTGELFF
j_gene: TRBJ2-5; v_gene: TRBV7-9; d_gene: TRBD2; abundance: once; CDR3nt: TGTGCCAGCAGCTTGGGTGTTTCTAGCGGGAGTTCGGAGACCCAGTACTTC; CDR3aa: CASSLGVSSGSSETQYF
j_gene: TRBJ1-4; v_gene: TRBV21-1; d_gene: -; abundance: -; CDR3nt: TGTGCCAGCAGCAAAGCCCCGTTGGGGGTCCCTACAGGGGCCCTAAACGAAAAACTGTTTTTT; CDR3aa: CASSKAPLGVPTGALNEKLFF
j_gene: TRBJ2-4; v_gene: TRBV28; d_gene: TRBD1; abundance: -; CDR3nt: TGTGCCAGCAACTGGAAAGGGACAGGGGAAGCCATTCAGTACTTC; CDR3aa: CASNWKGTGEAIQYF
j_gene: TRBJ2-7; v_gene: TRBV5-1; d_gene: TRBD1; abundance: -; CDR3nt: TGCGCCAGCAGCTGGGGCCACAGGGGCCCCTCTTACGAGCAGTACTTC; CDR3aa: CASSWGHRGPSYEQYF
j_gene: TRBJ1-1; v_gene: TRBV18; d_gene: TRBD1; abundance: -; CDR3nt: TGTGCCAGCACAACAGGGGGTGGCACTGAAGCTTTCTTT; CDR3aa: CASTTGGGTEAFF
j_gene: TRBJ1-1; v_gene: TRBV7-9; d_gene: TRBD1; abundance: -; CDR3nt: TGTGCCAGCAGCATGGGACAGGGGTGGACTGAAGCTTTCTTT; CDR3aa: CASSMGQGWTEAFF
j_gene: TRBJ1-5; v_gene: TRBV20-1; d_gene: -; abundance: -; CDR3nt: TGCAGTGCTAGTTACACCAGCAATCAGCCCCAGCATTTT; CDR3aa: CSASYTSNQPQHF
j_gene: TRBJ1-5; v_gene: TRBV30; d_gene: TRBD1; abundance: -; CDR3nt: TGTGCCTGGACCGGAGGGGGCGATCAGCCCCAGCATTTT; CDR3aa: CAWTGGGDQPQHF
j_gene: TRBJ2-1; v_gene: TRBV19; d_gene: TRBD2; abundance: -; CDR3nt: TGTGCCAGTTCCCCATCGGAGAGCGGGAGGCCCAATGAGCAGTTCTTC; CDR3aa: CASSPSESGRPNEQFF
j_gene: TRBJ2-1; v_gene: TRBV4-2; d_gene: -; abundance: -; CDR3nt: TGTGCCAGCAGCCAAGATGGAGGTCGCGGGAAATACAATGAGCAGTTCTTC; CDR3aa: CASSQDGGRGKYNEQFF
j_gene: TRBJ2-7; v_gene: TRBV27; d_gene: TRBD2; abundance: -; CDR3nt: TGTGCCAGCAGTTTACTAGCGGGAGGCTTCTACGAGCAGTACTTC; CDR3aa: CASSLLAGGFYEQYF
j_gene: TRBJ1-4; v_gene: TRBV29-1; d_gene: -; abundance: few; CDR3nt: TGCAGCGTAATGACAGGACCTAATGAAAAACTGTTTTTT; CDR3aa: CSVMTGPNEKLFF
j_gene: TRBJ2-3; v_gene: TRBV5-1; d_gene: TRBD2; abundance: -; CDR3nt: TGCGCCAGCAGCTCCATACTAGCGGGAGGGCTCGGGACAGATACGCAGTATTTT; CDR3aa: CASSSILAGGLGTDTQYF
j_gene: TRBJ2-1; v_gene: TRBV18; d_gene: TRBD2; abundance: -; CDR3nt: TGTGCCAGCTCACAATCGATACCGGGACTAGGGGGTGAGCAGTTCTTC; CDR3aa: CASSQSIPGLGGEQFF
j_gene: TRBJ1-5; v_gene: TRBV10-2; d_gene: TRBD1; abundance: -; CDR3nt: TGCGCCAGCAGTGAACAGGGGGCTAGACAGCCCCAGCATTTT; CDR3aa: CASSEQGARQPQHF
j_gene: TRBJ1-1; v_gene: TRBV5-1; d_gene: -; abundance: -; CDR3nt: TGCGCCAGCAGCTTGGGCAGTAACATGAACACTGAAGCTTTCTTT; CDR3aa: CASSLGSNMNTEAFF
j_gene: TRBJ1-2; v_gene: TRBV28; d_gene: -; abundance: -; CDR3nt: TGTGCCAGCAGTTTAGTGACGGGAAACTATGGCTACACCTTC; CDR3aa: CASSLVTGNYGYTF
j_gene: TRBJ1-5; v_gene: TRBV4-1; d_gene: TRBD1; abundance: -; CDR3nt: TGCGCCAGCAGCCAAGATCAGGGGGCAGGGCGGCCCCAGCATTTT; CDR3aa: CASSQDQGAGRPQHF
j_gene: TRBJ1-1; v_gene: TRBV7-8; d_gene: TRBD1; abundance: -; CDR3nt: TGTGCCAGCAGCTTAAAGGGCCGCGACAGGGCTGGAACTGAAGCTTTCTTT; CDR3aa: CASSLKGRDRAGTEAFF
j_gene: TRBJ2-7; v_gene: TRBV20-1; d_gene: -; abundance: -; CDR3nt: TGCAGTGGTGGAGCTTACGAGCAGTACTTC; CDR3aa: CSGGAYEQYF
j_gene: TRBJ2-3; v_gene: TRBV2; d_gene: -; abundance: -; CDR3nt: TGTGCCAGCAGTGAGGACTTGGGAGGAGATACGCAGTATTTT; CDR3aa: CASSEDLGGDTQYF